These 15 T cell receptor beta chains were all obtained from the same sample, sequenced in a study of blood T cells in healthy people across ages. Sample-barcoded 5' priming and a J-beta primer mix drove a second PCR of roughly 7 to 11 cycles. TCRdb reprocessed the 5' RACE reads via MiXCR and lists one record per CDR3 protein. The table includes about 800,000 distinct CDR3 sequences, 25% detected once. The same sample was also used in a study of T cells of mothers and their children.

Material: blood. The receptors stem from a boy aged 5 to 17 in good health.

V usage is TRBV12-3 or TRBV12-4 and J usage is TRBJ1-1; 7 nucleotides align to TRBD1. After removal of 5 bases from V and 4 bases from J, the junction contained 4 bases not matched to a gene. There are 13 residues in the CDR3. The CDR3 DNA reads as TGTGCCAGCAGTCCCTACAGGGGCACTGAAGCTTTCTTT. This codes for CASSPYRGTEAFF.

The chain combines TRBV6-2 or TRBV6-3 with TRBJ2-4; 9 bases fit TRBD1. V was clipped by 0 bases and J by 8 bases; unmatched bases: 5. In germline, CDR1 is MNHEY, CDR2 SVGEGT. This CDR3 has 15 residues. DNA of the CDR3: TGTGCCAGCAGTTACTCGAAACAGGGGGCTGACATTCAGTACTTC. It specifies CASSYSKQGADIQYF.

This clonotype was seen only a few times. CDR3 region: CASSQGVRTGATGELFF. Here the CDR3 DNA reads TGCGCCAGCAGCCAAGGAGTAAGGACAGGGGCCACCGGGGAGCTGTTTTTT. The V and J genes are TRBV4-3 and TRBJ2-2, with 9 positions matching TRBD1. The junction had 7 bases not matched to a gene; V was cut back by 1 base and J by 4 bases. The CDR3 covers 17 residues. Germline values: CDR1 LGHNA, CDR2 YSLEER.

The CDR3 region is CASSSFGYEQYF. The CDR3 DNA sequence: TGTGCCAGCAGCTCTTTTGGCTACGAGCAGTACTTC. This chain links TRBV9 with TRBJ2-5; D not resolved. The DNA end favors TRBJ2-7, so the J call may be wrong. Germline CDR1 reads SGDLS; CDR2 reads YYNGEE. This CDR3 region has 12 residues.

This clonotype was counted many times. The chain links TRBV9 to TRBJ1-3, with 8 bases identical to TRBD1. The CDR3 length is 15 residues. Germline CDR1 is SGDLS and CDR2 is YYNGEE. Germline trimming cut 4 bases from V and 4 bases from J; bases unmatched to any gene: 7. Here the CDR3 DNA reads TGTGCCAGCAGCTTACGGACAGGGACAGGAAACACCATATATTTT. This encodes CASSLRTGTGNTIYF.

The CDR3 DNA sequence: TGCGCCAGCAGCTTGGCAGGGGACCCTTACAATGAGCAGTTCTTC. The encoded protein is CASSLAGDPYNEQFF. The V and J genes are TRBV5-1 and TRBJ2-1, with D possibly being TRBD1 (6 bases). The CDR3 consists of 15 residues. The germline V gene encodes CDR1 SGHRS and CDR2 YFSETQ. Trimming took 0 bases from V and 4 from J, leaving 11 bases between them.

The gene calls are TRBV6-1 and TRBJ2-1, with 9 bases lining up with TRBD1. This CDR3 region has 15 residues. The germline CDR1 and CDR2 sequences are MNHNS and SASEGT. J was trimmed by 3 bases and V by 1 base; bases with no gene match: 1. The CDR3 spells CASSEGTGDYNEQFF. CDR3 sequence (DNA): TGTGCCAGCAGTGAAGGGACAGGGGACTACAATGAGCAGTTCTTC.

The rearrangement links TRBV21-1 to TRBJ2-4. TRBV21-1 is a known pseudogene. The CDR3 runs to 10 residues. CDR3 sequence reads: CASSSYIQYF. The DNA for the CDR3 is TGTGCCAGCAGCAGTTACATTCAGTACTTC.

The chain carries TRBV7-3 and TRBJ2-5; D tentatively fits TRBD1 or TRBD2 (5 bases each). The germline V and J ends were trimmed by 0 bases and 5 bases, with 10 bases remaining between them. CDR3 length: 14 residues. Looked up from germline, CDR1 is SGHTA and CDR2 is FQGTGA. CDR3 nucleotide sequence: TGTGCCAGCAGCTTAACGGGGGAATACGAGACCCAGTACTTC. It encodes CASSLTGEYETQYF.

This clonotype was seen at least ten times. This chain connects TRBV27 to TRBJ2-7; 10 bases fit TRBD2. The CDR3 is made up of 14 amino acids. V was pared by 4 bases and J by 5 bases, with 5 bases of the junction left unmatched. CDR1 and CDR2 from the germline V gene are MNHEY and SMNVEV (reference sequence). The CDR3, as DNA: TGTGCCAGCAGTTACCTAGCGGGAGTCCACGAGCAGTACTTC. Encoded protein: CASSYLAGVHEQYF.

There are a few counts of this clonotype. This chain joins TRBV6-5 and TRBJ2-1, with 9 bases matching TRBD1. Germline trimming cut 4 bases from V and 2 bases from J; bases unmatched to any gene: 0. CDR1 and CDR2 (germline): MNHEY, SVGAGI. This CDR3 is 14 amino acids long. The CDR3 coding sequence is TGTGCCAGCAGTTGGACAGGGGCCTACAATGAGCAGTTCTTC. This sequence encodes CASSWTGAYNEQFF.

The rearrangement uses TRBV6-6 and TRBJ2-6; tentative D call: TRBD1 (6 bases). Trimming pared 0 bases from V and 3 bases from J, leaving 9 bases between. The CDR3 spans 16 residues. CDR1 and CDR2 (germline): MNHNY, SVGAGI (reference sequence). The DNA of the CDR3 is TGTGCCAGCAGTTACTCACAGGGTGGTGGGGCCAACGTCCTGACTTTC. Its protein is CASSYSQGGGANVLTF.

The genes are TRBV2 and TRBJ2-1, with D tentatively TRBD2 (5 bases). V lost 1 base and J 10 bases, leaving 11 bases between the germline ends. The germline V gene has CDR1 SNHLY and CDR2 FYNNEI. This CDR3 contains 13 residues. In nucleotides, the CDR3 is TGTGCCAGCAGTGAAGGGACTTTAACAGAGCAGTTCTTC. It codes for CASSEGTLTEQFF.

This sequence joins TRBV11-2 and TRBJ2-5, with 9 bases that match TRBD1. Trimming took 0 bases from V and 5 from J; bases not matched to a gene: 13. This CDR3 is 18 amino acids long. The V gene's germline CDR1 is SGHAT and CDR2 FQNNGV. This chain's CDR3 is CASSLDVAGPTGGETQYF. For the CDR3, the DNA is TGTGCCAGCAGCTTAGATGTGGCGGGCCCGACAGGGGGTGAGACCCAGTACTTC.

This clonotype was picked up a small number of times. The chain is built from TRBV7-2 and TRBJ2-7, with 10 bases lining up with TRBD1. Germline V gene data show CDR1 as SGHTA and CDR2 as FQGNSA. V lost 1 base and J lost 6; bases outside the gene matches: 3. CDR3 length: 14 amino acids. CDR3 nucleotides: TGTGCCAGCAGCTTAGTTGGGACAGGGGCCGAGCAGTACTTC. The encoded protein is CASSLVGTGAEQYF.